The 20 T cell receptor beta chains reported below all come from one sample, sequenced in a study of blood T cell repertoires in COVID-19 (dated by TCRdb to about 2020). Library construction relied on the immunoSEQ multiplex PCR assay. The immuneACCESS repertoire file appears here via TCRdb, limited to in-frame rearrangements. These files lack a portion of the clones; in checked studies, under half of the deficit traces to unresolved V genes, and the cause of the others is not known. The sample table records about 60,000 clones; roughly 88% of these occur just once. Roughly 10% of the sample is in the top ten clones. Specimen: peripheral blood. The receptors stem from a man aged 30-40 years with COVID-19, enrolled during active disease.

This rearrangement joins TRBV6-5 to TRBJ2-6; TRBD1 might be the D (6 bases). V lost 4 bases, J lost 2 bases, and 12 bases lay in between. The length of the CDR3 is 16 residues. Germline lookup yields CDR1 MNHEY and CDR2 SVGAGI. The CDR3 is CASSLEGVTGANVLTF. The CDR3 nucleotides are TGTGCCAGCAGTTTAGAGGGGGTCACTGGGGCCAACGTCCTGACTTTC.

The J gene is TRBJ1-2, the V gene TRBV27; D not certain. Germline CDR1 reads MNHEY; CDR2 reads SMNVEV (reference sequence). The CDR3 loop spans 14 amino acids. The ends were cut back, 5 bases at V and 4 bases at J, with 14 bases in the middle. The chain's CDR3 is CASSPTGEVYGYTF. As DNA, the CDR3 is TGTGCCAGCAGTCCGACCGGGGAAGTCTATGGCTACACCTTC.

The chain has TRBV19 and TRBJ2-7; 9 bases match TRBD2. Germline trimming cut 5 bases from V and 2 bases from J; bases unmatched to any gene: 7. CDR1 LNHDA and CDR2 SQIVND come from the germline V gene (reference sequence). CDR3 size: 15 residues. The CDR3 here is CASSPSGAPTYEQYF. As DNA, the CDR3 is TGTGCCAGTAGTCCTAGCGGGGCCCCGACCTACGAGCAGTACTTC.

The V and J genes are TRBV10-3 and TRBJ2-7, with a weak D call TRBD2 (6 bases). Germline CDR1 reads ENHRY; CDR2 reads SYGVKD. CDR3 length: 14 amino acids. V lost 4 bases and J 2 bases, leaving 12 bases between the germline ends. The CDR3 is CAISGLDPPYEQYF. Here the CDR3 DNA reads TGTGCCATCAGTGGACTAGACCCTCCCTACGAGCAGTACTTC.

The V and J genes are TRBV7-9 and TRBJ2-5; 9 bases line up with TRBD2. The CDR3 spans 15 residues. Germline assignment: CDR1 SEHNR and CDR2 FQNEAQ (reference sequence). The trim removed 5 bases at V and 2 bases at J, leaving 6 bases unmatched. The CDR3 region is CASSVAGGRQETQYF. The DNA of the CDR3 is TGTGCCAGCAGCGTCGCGGGAGGGCGGCAAGAGACCCAGTACTTC. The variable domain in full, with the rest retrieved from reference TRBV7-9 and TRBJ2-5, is DTGVSQNPRHKITKRGQNVTFRCDPISEHNRLYWYRQTLGQGPEFLTYFQNEAQLEKSRLLSDRFSAERPKGSFSTLEIQRTEQGDSAMYLCASSVAGGRQETQYFGPGTRLLVL.

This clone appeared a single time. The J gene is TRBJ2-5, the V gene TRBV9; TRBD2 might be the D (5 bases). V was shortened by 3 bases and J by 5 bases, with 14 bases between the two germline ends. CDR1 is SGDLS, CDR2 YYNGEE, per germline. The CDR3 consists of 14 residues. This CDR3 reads CASSAVTSGETQYF. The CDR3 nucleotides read TGTGCCAGCAGCGCGGTTACTAGTGGGGAGACCCAGTACTTC.

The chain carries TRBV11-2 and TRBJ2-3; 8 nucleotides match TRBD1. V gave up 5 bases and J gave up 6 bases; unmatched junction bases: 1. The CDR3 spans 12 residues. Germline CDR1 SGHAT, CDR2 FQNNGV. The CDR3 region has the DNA TGTGCCAGCAGCACAGGGGGTGATACGCAGTATTTT. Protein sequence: CASSTGGDTQYF.

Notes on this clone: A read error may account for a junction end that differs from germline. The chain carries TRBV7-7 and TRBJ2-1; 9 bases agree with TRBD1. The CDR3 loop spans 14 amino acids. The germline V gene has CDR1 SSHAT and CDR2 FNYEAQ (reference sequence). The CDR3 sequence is CASSTGTGLDEQFF. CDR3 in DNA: TGTGCTAGCAGCACCGGGACAGGGTTGGATGAGCAGTTCTTC.

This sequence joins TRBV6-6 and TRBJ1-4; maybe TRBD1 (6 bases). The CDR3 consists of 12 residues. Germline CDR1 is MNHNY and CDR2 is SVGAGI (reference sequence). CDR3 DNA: TGTGCTTCTCGGACAGTCGACGAAAAACTGTTTTTT. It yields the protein CASRTVDEKLFF.

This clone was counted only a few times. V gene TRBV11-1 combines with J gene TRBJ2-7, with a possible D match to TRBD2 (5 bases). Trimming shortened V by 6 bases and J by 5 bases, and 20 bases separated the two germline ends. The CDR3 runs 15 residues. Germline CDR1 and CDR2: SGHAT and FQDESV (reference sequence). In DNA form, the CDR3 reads TGTGCCAGCAGTTTAAATCCGGGATCTAAAGACGAGCAGTACTTC. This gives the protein CASSLNPGSKDEQYF.

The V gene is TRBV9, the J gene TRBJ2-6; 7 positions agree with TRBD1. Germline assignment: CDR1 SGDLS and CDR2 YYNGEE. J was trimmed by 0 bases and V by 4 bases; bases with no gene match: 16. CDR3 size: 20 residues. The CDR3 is CASSKSRMGQLFSGANVLTF. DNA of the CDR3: TGTGCCAGCAGCAAGTCACGGATGGGACAGCTATTCTCTGGGGCCAACGTCCTGACTTTC. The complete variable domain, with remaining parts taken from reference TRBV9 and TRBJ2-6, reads DSGVTQTPKHLITATGQRVTLRCSPRSGDLSVYWYQQSLDQGLQFLIQYYNGEERAKGNILERFSAQQFPDLHSELNLSSLELGDSALYFCASSKSRMGQLFSGANVLTFGAGSRLTVL.

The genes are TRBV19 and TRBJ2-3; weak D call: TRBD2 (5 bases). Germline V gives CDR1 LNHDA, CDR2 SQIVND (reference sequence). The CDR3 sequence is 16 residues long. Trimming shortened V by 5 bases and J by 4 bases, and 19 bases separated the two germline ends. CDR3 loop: CASSSKNRGSADTQYF. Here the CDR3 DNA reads TGTGCCAGTAGTTCCAAAAACCGGGGAAGTGCAGATACGCAGTATTTT.

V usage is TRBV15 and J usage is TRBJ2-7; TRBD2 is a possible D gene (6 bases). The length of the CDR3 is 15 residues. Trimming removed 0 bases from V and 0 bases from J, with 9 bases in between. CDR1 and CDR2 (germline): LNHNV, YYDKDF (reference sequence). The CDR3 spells CATSRDSGSSYEQYF. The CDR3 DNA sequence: TGTGCCACCAGCAGAGATTCCGGGAGCTCCTACGAGCAGTACTTC.

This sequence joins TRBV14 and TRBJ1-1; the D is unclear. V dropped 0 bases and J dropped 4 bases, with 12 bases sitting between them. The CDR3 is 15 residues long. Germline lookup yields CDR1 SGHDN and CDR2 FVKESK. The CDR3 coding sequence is TGTGCCAGCAGCCAAGATTACGGGTTGGCCACTGAAGCTTTCTTT. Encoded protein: CASSQDYGLATEAFF. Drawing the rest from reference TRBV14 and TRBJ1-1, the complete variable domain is EAGVTQFPSHSVIEKGQTVTLRCDPISGHDNLYWYRRVMGKEIKFLLHFVKESKQDESGMPNNRFLAERTGGTYSTLKVQPAELEDSGVYFCASSQDYGLATEAFFGQGTRLTVV.

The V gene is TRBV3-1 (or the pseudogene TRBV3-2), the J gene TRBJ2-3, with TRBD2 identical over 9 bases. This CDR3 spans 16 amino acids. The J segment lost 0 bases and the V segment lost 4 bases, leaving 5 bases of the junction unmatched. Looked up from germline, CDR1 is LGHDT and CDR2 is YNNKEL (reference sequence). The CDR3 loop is CASSPTSGFSTDTQYF. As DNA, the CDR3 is TGTGCCAGCAGCCCGACTAGCGGTTTTAGCACAGATACGCAGTATTTT.

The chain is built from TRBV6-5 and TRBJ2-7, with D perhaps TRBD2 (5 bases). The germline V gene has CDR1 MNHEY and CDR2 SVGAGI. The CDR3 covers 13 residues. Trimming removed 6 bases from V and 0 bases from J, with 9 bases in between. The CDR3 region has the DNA TGTGCCAGCAGAGTAGCGTTCTCCTACGAGCAGTACTTC. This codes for CASRVAFSYEQYF.

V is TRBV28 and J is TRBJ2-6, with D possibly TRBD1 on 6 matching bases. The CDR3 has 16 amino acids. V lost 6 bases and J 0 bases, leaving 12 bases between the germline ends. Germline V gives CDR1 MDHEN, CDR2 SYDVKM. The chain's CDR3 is CASSPGQPSGANVLTF. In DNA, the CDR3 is TGTGCCAGCAGCCCAGGACAGCCCTCTGGGGCCAACGTCCTGACTTTC.

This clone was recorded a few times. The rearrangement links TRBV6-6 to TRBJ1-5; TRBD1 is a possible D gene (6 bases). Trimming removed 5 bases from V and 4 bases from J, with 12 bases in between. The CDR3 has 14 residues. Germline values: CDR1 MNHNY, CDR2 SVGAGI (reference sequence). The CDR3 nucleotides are TGTGCCAGCAGTGCCCCAGGGGTTAATCAGCCCCAGCATTTT. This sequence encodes CASSAPGVNQPQHF.

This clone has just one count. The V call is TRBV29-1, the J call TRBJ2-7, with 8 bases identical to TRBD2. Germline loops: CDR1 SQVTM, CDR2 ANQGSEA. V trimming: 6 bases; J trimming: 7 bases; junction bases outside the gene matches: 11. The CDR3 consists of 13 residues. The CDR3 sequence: CSVAAGVGKEQYF. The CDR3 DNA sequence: TGCAGCGTAGCAGCGGGAGTGGGAAAAGAGCAGTACTTC.

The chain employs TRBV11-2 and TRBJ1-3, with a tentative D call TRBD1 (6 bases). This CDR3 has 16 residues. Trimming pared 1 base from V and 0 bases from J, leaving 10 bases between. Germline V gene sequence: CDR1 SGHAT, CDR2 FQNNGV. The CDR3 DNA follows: TGTGCCAGCAGCTTAGGCGTACAGGGCTCTGGAAACACCATATATTTT. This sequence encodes CASSLGVQGSGNTIYF.